This T cell receptor (beta chain) was recorded in a study of graft-versus-host responses after intestinal transplantation. Overall study results and limits: Recipient-marrow GvH clones were detected, some having first appeared in ileum or blood.

This CDR3 comprises 16 residues. Germline-derived CDR1 and CDR2 are SGHAT and FQNNGV. The V segment lost 3 bases and the J segment 7 bases; nucleotides outside the gene matches: 9. Only in-frame clones appear in the TCRdb table, and some are missing; sequencing was by immunoSEQ multiplex PCR. This table holds about 90,000 clones, 90% to 95% found once. To note about this clone: Antigen: not known.

The chain is built from TRBV11-2 and TRBJ2-2; 9 nucleotides agree with TRBD1. Sequencing used unstimulated CD8+ T cells sorted from spleen or lymph node cells, obtained before intestinal transplant. The sequence was obtained from a human donor who received an intestinal transplant. The CDR3 DNA reads TGTGCCAGCAGCTTCGCCCGGGGACAGGGCGGCGGGGAGCTGTTTTTT. As protein: CASSFARGQGGGELFF. Variable domain in full (rest from reference TRBV11-2 and TRBJ2-2): EAGVAQSPRYKIIEKRQSVAFWCNPISGHATLYWYQQILGQGPKLLIQFQNNGVVDDSQLPKDRFSAERLKGVDSTLKIQPAKLEDSAVYLCASSFARGQGGGELFFGEGSRLTVL.